One and the same sample provided the 2 T cell receptor beta chains below, sequenced in a study of cytomegalovirus exposure and HLA in healthy donors. Amplification used 60 Vbeta primers and 13 Jbeta primers. The data were produced by immunoSEQ multiplex PCR, yet TCRdb's version contains in-frame clones alone and is incomplete. This sample has 200,000 or so clones, with roughly 80% found just once. Specimen: PBMCs. The receptors shown here come from a woman aged 50 to 60 in good health and CMV-seropositive.

This clone occurred a few times. The chain is built from TRBV6-5 and TRBJ1-6, with TRBD1 identical over 9 bases. The CDR3 runs 16 residues. Per germline, CDR1 MNHEY and CDR2 SVGAGI. Unmatched junction bases numbered 6, after V lost 4 bases and J lost 5 bases. The CDR3 DNA sequence: TGTGCCAGCAGTTCGACGGACAGGGGTAATAATTCACCCCTCCACTTT. It codes for CASSSTDRGNNSPLHF.

This clone was detected only once. CDR3 coding DNA: TGTGCCAGCAGCCAAGATGTCAGGGCGAACCATGGCTACACCTTC. This encodes CASSQDVRANHGYTF. This chain connects TRBV4-2 to TRBJ1-2; perhaps TRBD1 as D (5 bases). CDR1 is LGHNA and CDR2 is YNFKEQ in the germline V gene. V was pared by 0 bases and J by 6 bases, with 14 bases between. This CDR3 spans 15 amino acids.